Below, 11 T cell receptor beta chains from the same sample are listed, as sequenced in a study of cytomegalovirus exposure and HLA in healthy donors. The study ran its PCR with 60 Vbeta and 13 Jbeta primers. This table comes from immunoSEQ multiplex PCR, and its TCRdb copy is limited to in-frame clones, with some not included. The table shows 150,000 to 200,000 clones, with approximately 70% occurring only once. Material for sequencing was PBMCs. Source of these receptors: a man in his forties in good health and CMV-seropositive.

This chain connects TRBV7-2 to TRBJ1-5, with TRBD1 matching 10 bases. Trimming took 5 bases from V and 3 from J; bases not matched to a gene: 4. This CDR3 has 15 residues. Germline CDR1 is SGHTA and CDR2 is FQGNSA. CDR3 region: CASSRDRGLNQPQHF. The CDR3 DNA sequence: TGTGCCAGCAGCCGGGACAGGGGCCTCAATCAGCCCCAGCATTTT. The complete variable domain, with remaining parts taken from reference TRBV7-2 and TRBJ1-5, reads GAGVSQSPSNKVTEKGKDVELRCDPISGHTALYWYRQSLGQGLEFLIYFQGNSAPDKSGLPSDRFSAERTGGSVSTLTIQRTQQEDSAVYLCASSRDRGLNQPQHFGDGTRLSIL.

The chain links TRBV18 to TRBJ1-5; TRBD1 matches at 7 bases. After removal of 3 bases from V and 4 bases from J, the junction contained 0 bases not matched to a gene. The CDR3 covers 13 residues. CDR1 KGHSH and CDR2 LQKENI come from the germline V gene. The CDR3 loop is CASSPDRNQPQHF. The DNA for the CDR3 is TGTGCCAGCTCACCGGACAGGAATCAGCCCCAGCATTTT. The entire variable domain, with the rest obtained from reference TRBV18 and TRBJ1-5, is as follows: NAGVMQNPRHLVRRRGQEARLRCSPMKGHSHVYWYRQLPEEGLKFMVYLQKENIIDESGMPKERFSAEFPKEGPSILRIQQVVRGDSAAYFCASSPDRNQPQHFGDGTRLSIL.

The V gene is TRBV2, the J gene TRBJ1-1; 10 bases agree with TRBD1. CDR3 length: 14 amino acids. The junction had 8 bases not matched to a gene; V was cut back by 5 bases and J by 8 bases. The germline V gene has CDR1 SNHLY and CDR2 FYNNEI. CDR3 amino acids: CASSSGTGEWEAFF. As DNA, the CDR3 is TGTGCCAGCAGTTCCGGGACAGGGGAATGGGAAGCTTTCTTT.

A remark on this clone: Other DNA sequences in the sample encode the same CDR3. V gene TRBV7-6 combines with J gene TRBJ2-3; 8 nucleotides align to TRBD2. V lost 1 base and J lost 0; bases outside the gene matches: 6. The germline V gene has CDR1 SGHVS and CDR2 FNYEAQ. The CDR3 sequence is 17 residues long. CDR3 bases: TGTGCCAGCAGCTTAGGGACGCGGGGGGTCAGCACAGATACGCAGTATTTT. Residues: CASSLGTRGVSTDTQYF.

The genes are TRBV5-6 and TRBJ1-2; D gene uncertain. V was cut by 5 bases and J by 5 bases, with 4 bases left in between. This CDR3 is built from 10 residues. Germline V gives CDR1 SGHDT, CDR2 YYEEEE. CDR3 in amino acids: CASRAYGYTF. CDR3 bases: TGTGCCAGCAGAGCGTATGGCTACACCTTC. Combining the CDR3 with reference TRBV5-6 and TRBJ1-2 gives the whole variable domain DAGVTQSPTHLIKTRGQQVTLRCSPKSGHDTVSWYQQALGQGPQFIFQYYEEEERQRGNFPDRFSGHQFPNYSSELNVNALLLGDSALYLCASRAYGYTFGSGTRLTVV.

With regard to this clone: The same CDR3 can be traced to other DNA sequences in this sample. The chain employs TRBV27 and TRBJ2-5; D gene ambiguous. V shed 3 bases and J shed 1 base, with 6 bases lying between them. Germline lookup yields CDR1 MNHEY and CDR2 SMNVEV (reference sequence). The CDR3 runs to 13 residues. The CDR3 loop reads CASSLSGQETQYF. The CDR3 DNA reads as TGTGCCAGCAGTTTGTCAGGCCAAGAGACCCAGTACTTC.

J is TRBJ2-2 and V is TRBV6-5, with D perhaps TRBD2 (6 bases). Deletions cut 7 bases from V and 4 bases from J, with 13 bases between. Germline lookup yields CDR1 MNHEY and CDR2 SVGAGI. The CDR3 loop spans 14 amino acids. CDR3 DNA: TGTGCCAGCACCAAGTCGGGAGTCACCGGGGAGCTGTTTTTT. Its protein product is CASTKSGVTGELFF.

This clone was detected only a few times. One junction end does not reproduce the germline sequence, and a read error may be involved. J is TRBJ2-7 and V is TRBV5-4; unclear D gene. CDR1 SGHNT and CDR2 YYREEE come from the germline V gene (reference sequence). The CDR3 has 13 amino acids. The CDR3 sequence is CASSQDQYSEQYF. The DNA of the CDR3 is TGCGCCAGCAGCCAAGATCAGTACAGCGAGCAGTACTTC. The complete variable domain, with remaining parts taken from reference TRBV5-4 and TRBJ2-7, reads ETGVTQSPTHLIKTRGQQVTLRCSSQSGHNTVSWYQQALGQGPQFIFQYYREEENGRGNFPPRFSGLQFPNYSSELNVNALELDDSALYLCASSQDQYSEQYFGPGTRLTVT.

The chain recombines TRBV11-2 with TRBJ2-7, with 8 positions matching TRBD1. After removal of 5 bases from V and 4 bases from J, the junction contained 13 bases not matched to a gene. The CDR3 has 16 residues. Germline V gives CDR1 SGHAT, CDR2 FQNNGV. In DNA, the CDR3 is TGTGCCAGCAGCGCCCTTGGACAGGGATTCTTTTACGAGCAGTACTTC. Residues: CASSALGQGFFYEQYF.

The chain combines TRBV6-1 with TRBJ2-5, with D possibly being TRBD1 (5 bases). Germline V gene data show CDR1 as MNHNS and CDR2 as SASEGT. The CDR3 loop spans 14 amino acids. V lost 0 bases and J 5 bases, leaving 10 bases between the germline ends. This CDR3 reads CASSEAQAGETQYF. CDR3 DNA sequence: TGTGCCAGCAGTGAAGCACAGGCTGGGGAGACCCAGTACTTC.

J is TRBJ1-1 and V is TRBV9; D uncertain. Germline CDR1 is SGDLS and CDR2 is YYNGEE. V gave up 4 bases and J gave up 4 bases, with 20 bases separating them. The CDR3 consists of 16 residues. The CDR3 bases are TGTGCCAGCAGCCCAGACATGAGATTTTCGTCCACTGAAGCTTTCTTT. It encodes CASSPDMRFSSTEAFF.